This is a list of T cell receptor beta chains from one sample in a study of T cell changes during pregnancy in multiple sclerosis. The table came from immunoSEQ multiplex PCR; TCRdb's copy has only in-frame clones and leaves some out. The sample has about 45,000 clones, 75% to 95% seen once. Here the sequenced sample was CD4+ T cells from peripheral blood mononuclear cells, taken before pregnancy. The receptors were gathered from a female donor with multiple sclerosis, enrolled in a pregnancy study. Both conserved end residues are part of each CDR3. A D gene is named only where the DNA matches it firmly. Clone size is given for some rows only: seen once, a few or many times, or a class if the clone is expanded.

V	D	J	size	DNA	CDR3
TRBV25-1	NA	TRBJ2-2	NA	TGTGCCAGCAGTAGGGGGAACACCGGGGAGCTGTTTTTT	CASSRGNTGELFF
TRBV7-3	NA	TRBJ2-2	NA	TGTGCCAGCAGCCCCCAGACTTTAGCGTCCACCGGGGAGCTGTTTTTT	CASSPQTLASTGELFF
TRBV6-6	TRBD1	TRBJ1-3	NA	TGTGCCAGCAGTTACTCGGGGGGACAGGGAAACACCATATATTTT	CASSYSGGQGNTIYF
TRBV30	TRBD2	TRBJ2-1	NA	TGTGCCTGGAGTTCCCGGGGGTTGCGGGAGGGCCGCACTGAGCAGTTCTTC	CAWSSRGLREGRTEQFF
TRBV5-4	TRBD2	TRBJ2-5	NA	TGTGCCAGCAGGCGGCGGGGGGGTGAAGAGACCCAGTACTTC	CASRRRGGEETQYF
TRBV5-1	TRBD2	TRBJ2-3	NA	TGCGCCAGCAGCCGGACTAGCAATACGCAGTATTTT	CASSRTSNTQYF
TRBV5-1	NA	TRBJ2-5	once	TGCGCCAGCAGCTTGGTACGCCAGATTCAAGAGACCCAGTACTTC	CASSLVRQIQETQYF
TRBV28	NA	TRBJ2-1	NA	TGTGCCAGCAGTTTCGGGCGGACAACCTCCTACAATGAGCAGTTCTTC	CASSFGRTTSYNEQFF
TRBV9	NA	TRBJ2-5	NA	TGTGCCAGCAGCGTAATGGGCAGGGGCCAAGAGACCCAGTACTTC	CASSVMGRGQETQYF
TRBV5-1	TRBD2	TRBJ2-3	NA	TGCGCCAGCAGACTGTCTGCGGGGGGTCCAGATACGCAGTATTTT	CASRLSAGGPDTQYF
TRBV5-5	NA	TRBJ1-5	NA	TGTGCCAGCAGCTTGGAGTGGGGCAGCATATTAAGCAATCAGCCCCAGCATTTT	CASSLEWGSILSNQPQHF
TRBV7-2	TRBD2	TRBJ2-3	NA	TGTGCCAGCAGCTCCAGCGGGAGGAGTGCAGATACGCAGTATTTT	CASSSSGRSADTQYF
TRBV6-5	TRBD2	TRBJ2-1	NA	TGTGCCAGCAGTCGCGGGACTATCGGACGTGAGCAGTTCTTC	CASSRGTIGREQFF
TRBV19	NA	TRBJ1-5	NA	TGTGCCAGTAGTATCAGGGTTAGAGGCAATCAGCCCCAGCATTTT	CASSIRVRGNQPQHF
TRBV27	TRBD2	TRBJ2-1	NA	TGTGCCAGCAGTTTAGGTAGTAGCGGGTGGGATGAGCAGTTCTTC	CASSLGSSGWDEQFF
TRBV6-5	TRBD1	TRBJ1-6	NA	TGTGCCAGCAGATCACAGGGGACAGGGGTCTCACCCCTCCACTTT	CASRSQGTGVSPLHF
TRBV28	TRBD1	TRBJ2-7	NA	TGTGCCAGCAGTCGGGGACAGGGAAACTACGAGCAGTACTTC	CASSRGQGNYEQYF
TRBV11-3	NA	TRBJ2-1	NA	TGTGCCAGCAGCTTTAGCGAAGGTGAGCAGTTCTTC	CASSFSEGEQFF
TRBV5-1	TRBD1	TRBJ1-4	NA	TGCGCCAGCAGTGGGCAGGGGGGAGAAAAACTGTTTTTT	CASSGQGGEKLFF
TRBV21-1	NA	TRBJ2-3	NA	TGTGCCAGCAGCAAAGGGGGGGGCCCCAAAAGGGAACCAGATACGCAGTATTTT	CASSKGGGPKREPDTQYF
TRBV18	NA	TRBJ2-7	NA	TGTGCCAGCTCACCGTCTCAGGGGGGTGGCTACGAGCAGTACTTC	CASSPSQGGGYEQYF
TRBV6-1	NA	TRBJ2-7	NA	TGTGCCAGCAACAGGGAAGACGAGCAGTACTTC	CASNREDEQYF
TRBV11-2	TRBD2	TRBJ2-1	NA	TGTGCCAGCAGCATGGGACTACCCTACGATGAGCAGTTCTTC	CASSMGLPYDEQFF
TRBV13	TRBD2	TRBJ2-7	NA	TGTGCCAGCAGCTCTGCCCTAGCGGACGAACGCTTTGGCTACGAGCAGTACTTC	CASSSALADERFGYEQYF
TRBV7-9	NA	TRBJ2-1	NA	TGTGCCAGCAGCTTAGCGTCAGGATTTTCTTCCTACAATGAGCAGTTCTTC	CASSLASGFSSYNEQFF
TRBV2	NA	TRBJ2-5	NA	TGTGCCAGCAGTGGGTCTCGGGGTTTAAAGGAGACCCAGTACTTC	CASSGSRGLKETQYF
TRBV6-5	NA	TRBJ2-3	NA	TGTGCCAGCAGTTACTCGTACAGCCGGGATACGCAGTATTTT	CASSYSYSRDTQYF
TRBV7-6	NA	TRBJ1-5	NA	TGTGCCAGCAGCTCAGGGAGCAATCAGCCCCAGCATTTT	CASSSGSNQPQHF
TRBV7-2	NA	TRBJ1-4	NA	TGTGCCAGCAGCTTATCTAGGGGTCCTAATGAAAAACTGTTTTTT	CASSLSRGPNEKLFF
TRBV5-1	NA	TRBJ1-1	NA	TGCGCCAGCAGCAGATCGGGGAACACTGAAGCTTTCTTT	CASSRSGNTEAFF
TRBV9	NA	TRBJ1-2	NA	TGTGCCAGCAGCATTCAGGGAGGGAACTATGGCTACACCTTC	CASSIQGGNYGYTF
TRBV5-1	TRBD2	TRBJ2-3	few	TGCGCCAGCAGCTCCCGGATAGCGGGGGGGCCGGGTGCGCAGTATTTT	CASSSRIAGGPGAQYF
TRBV19	NA	TRBJ2-7	few	TGTGCCAGTAGTATTATACCGGGACATCGAGGGGCCGAGCAGTACTTC	CASSIIPGHRGAEQYF
TRBV19	NA	TRBJ1-5	NA	TGTGCCAGTAGTATAGGCCCTACAACGGGTCAGCCCCAGCATTTT	CASSIGPTTGQPQHF
TRBV5-1	TRBD1	TRBJ2-3	NA	TGCGCCAGCGGACAGGTTTCAGATACGCAGTATTTT	CASGQVSDTQYF
TRBV11-3	NA	TRBJ2-3	once	TGTGCCAGCAGCTTAGGTCGGGGCACAGATACGCAGTATTTT	CASSLGRGTDTQYF